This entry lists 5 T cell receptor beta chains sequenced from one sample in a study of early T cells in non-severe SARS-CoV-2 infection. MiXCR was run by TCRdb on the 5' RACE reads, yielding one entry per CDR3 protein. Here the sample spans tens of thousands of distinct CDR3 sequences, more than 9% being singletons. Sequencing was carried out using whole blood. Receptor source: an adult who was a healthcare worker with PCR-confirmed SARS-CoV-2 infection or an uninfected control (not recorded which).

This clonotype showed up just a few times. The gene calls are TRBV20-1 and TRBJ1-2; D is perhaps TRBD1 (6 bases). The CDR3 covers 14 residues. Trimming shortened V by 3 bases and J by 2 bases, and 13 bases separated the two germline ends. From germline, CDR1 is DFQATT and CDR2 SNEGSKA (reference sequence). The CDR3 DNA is TGCAGTGCTAGGGTCGGACAGATAAACTATGGCTACACCTTC. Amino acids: CSARVGQINYGYTF.

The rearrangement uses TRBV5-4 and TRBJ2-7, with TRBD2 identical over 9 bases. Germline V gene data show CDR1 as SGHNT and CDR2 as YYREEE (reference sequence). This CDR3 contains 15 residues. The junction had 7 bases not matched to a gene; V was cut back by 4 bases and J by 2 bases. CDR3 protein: CASSVRAGGPYEQYF. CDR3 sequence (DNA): TGTGCCAGCAGCGTGAGAGCGGGGGGTCCCTACGAGCAGTACTTC.

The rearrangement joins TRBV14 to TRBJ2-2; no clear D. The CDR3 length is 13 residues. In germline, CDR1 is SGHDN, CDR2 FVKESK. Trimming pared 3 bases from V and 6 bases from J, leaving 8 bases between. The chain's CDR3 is CASSQIRAGELFF. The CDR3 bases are TGTGCCAGCAGCCAGATCCGGGCCGGGGAGCTGTTTTTT.

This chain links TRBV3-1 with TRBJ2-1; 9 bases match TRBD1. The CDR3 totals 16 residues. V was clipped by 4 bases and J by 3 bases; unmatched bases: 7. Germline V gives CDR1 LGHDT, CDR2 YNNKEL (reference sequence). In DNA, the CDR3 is TGTGCCAGCAGCCTTTTCCGGGACAGGGTCTACAATGAGCAGTTCTTC. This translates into CASSLFRDRVYNEQFF.

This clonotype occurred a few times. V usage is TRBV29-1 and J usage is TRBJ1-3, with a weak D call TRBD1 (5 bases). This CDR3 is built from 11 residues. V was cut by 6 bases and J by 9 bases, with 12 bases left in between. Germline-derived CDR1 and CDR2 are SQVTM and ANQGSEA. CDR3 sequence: CSVGGEGTIYF. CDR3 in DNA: TGCAGCGTGGGGGGGGAAGGCACCATATATTTT.